The following is a T cell receptor beta chain sequence with its context. The antigen remains undetermined. Both 60 Vbeta primers and 13 Jbeta primers went into the PCR. The method was immunoSEQ multiplex PCR; TCRdb's version includes in-frame clones alone and lacks a portion of them. The repertoire holds under 150,000 clones, with more than 60% as singletons. This sample is part of a study of cytomegalovirus exposure and HLA in healthy donors. Study-wide context: Researchers previously reported finding fewer than 140 million unique TCR beta sequences from 170 million or so T cells.

Findings and caveats of the study: The study flagged some 170 TCR beta chains as cytomegalovirus-associated. Donor immune exposure was known only as CMV serostatus.

The length of the CDR3 is 16 residues. Trimming pared 3 bases from V and 1 base from J, leaving 14 bases between. Germline values: CDR1 SGHDT, CDR2 YYEEEE. This TCR derives from a man aged 40-49 years in good health and CMV-seropositive. The specimen was PBMCs. The J gene is TRBJ1-5, the V gene TRBV5-6; possible D gene TRBD1, 6 bases. In nucleotides, the CDR3 is TGTGCCAGCAGCTCGGGACATAGCACGAGCAATCAGCCCCAGCATTTT. Its protein is CASSSGHSTSNQPQHF.